These 14 T cell receptor beta chains came from one sample sequenced in a study of liver allograft versus peripheral blood T cells. Study at large: Comparisons were made between T cell receptor repertoires found in transplanted livers and those circulating in recipients' peripheral blood.

TCRdb used MiXCR to reprocess the reads, holding one entry per CDR3 protein. The repertoire consists of around 1,800 distinct CDR3 sequences, with about 15% occurring once and the leading ten covering approximately 15%. These receptor sequences come from a human patient who had a liver transplant. T cells may partly derive from the graft donor.

The sample holds a few counts of this clonotype. The chain combines TRBV2 with TRBJ1-1; TRBD1 matches 8 bases. CDR3 length: 12 residues. V lost 5 bases, J lost 8 bases, and 4 bases stayed unmatched. The V gene's germline CDR1 is SNHLY and CDR2 FYNNEI. The CDR3: CASSSGGAEAFF. As DNA, the CDR3 is TGTGCCAGCAGTTCAGGGGGCGCCGAAGCTTTCTTT.

This chain connects TRBV20-1 to TRBJ2-3; D is uncertain. Trimming stripped 3 bases from V and 2 bases from J, with 3 bases between. The CDR3 is made up of 11 amino acids. The germline V gene has CDR1 DFQATT and CDR2 SNEGSKA (reference sequence). CDR3 sequence reads: CSASLTDTQYF. DNA for the CDR3: TGCAGTGCTAGCCTCACAGATACGCAGTATTTT.

Relative to its sample, this clonotype is medium-sized. The gene calls are TRBV6-5 and TRBJ1-2, with 9 positions matching TRBD1. Germline V CDR1 and CDR2: MNHEY, SVGAGI. CDR3 length equals 13 residues. The junction had 0 bases not matched to a gene; V was cut back by 5 bases and J by 2 bases. The CDR3: CASSGTGNYGYTF. The CDR3 DNA is TGTGCCAGCAGTGGGACAGGGAACTATGGCTACACCTTC.

CDR3 bases: TGTGCCTCAATCTGGCGGGGACCAGATACGCAGTATTTT. Translating gives CASIWRGPDTQYF. The rearrangement uses TRBV2 and TRBJ2-3, with a weak D call TRBD2 (6 bases). This CDR3 region has 13 residues. CDR1 and CDR2 (germline): SNHLY, FYNNEI. Trimming left V 11 bases short and J 4 bases short, with 16 bases between.

By share, this clonotype counts as medium-sized (0.01 to 0.1%). This chain connects TRBV18 to TRBJ2-1, with TRBD2 matching over 11 bases. Looked up from germline, CDR1 is KGHSH and CDR2 is LQKENI. The V and J ends lost 2 bases and 2 bases, in that order; junction bases with no gene match: 5. The CDR3 loop spans 17 amino acids. CDR3 loop: CASSPTSGSRTYNEQFF. The CDR3 DNA follows: TGTGCCAGCTCACCAACTAGCGGGAGTAGGACCTACAATGAGCAGTTCTTC.

This clonotype has more than one count but fewer than ten. The chain has TRBV7-2 and TRBJ2-3; D is ambiguous. From germline, CDR1 is SGHTA and CDR2 FQGNSA. CDR3 length: 15 amino acids. Trimming took 5 bases from V and 0 from J, leaving 12 bases between them. DNA of the CDR3: TGTGCCAGCAGCCCCCAAGGAACTAGCACAGATACGCAGTATTTT. Translating gives CASSPQGTSTDTQYF.

Relative to its sample, this clonotype is medium-sized. The chain couples TRBV7-2 to TRBJ1-2, with D possibly being TRBD1 (5 bases). Trimming pared 1 base from V and 6 bases from J, leaving 9 bases between. Per the germline V gene, CDR1 is SGHTA and CDR2 is FQGNSA. The CDR3 consists of 13 residues. The CDR3 bases are TGTGCCAGCAGCTTAGGGGACTTCCATGGCTACACCTTC. Translation gives CASSLGDFHGYTF.

The genes are TRBV18 and TRBJ1-6, with a weak D call TRBD1 (6 bases). CDR1 and CDR2 (germline): KGHSH, LQKENI. This CDR3 region has 15 residues. V shed 8 bases and J shed 8 bases, with 19 bases lying between them. CDR3 region: CASSPWGGLHSPLHF. The CDR3 region has the DNA TGTGCCAGCAGCCCATGGGGGGGGCTCCATTCACCCCTCCACTTT. Looking up the rest from reference TRBV18 and TRBJ1-6 gives the full variable domain: NAGVMQNPRHLVRRRGQEARLRCSPMKGHSHVYWYRQLPEEGLKFMVYLQKENIIDESGMPKERFSAEFPKEGPSILRIQQVVRGDSAAYFCASSPWGGLHSPLHFGNGTRLTVT.

The rearrangement uses TRBV2 and TRBJ2-1, with D unclear. The CDR3 sequence is 14 residues long. V lost 3 bases and J 2 bases, leaving 8 bases between the germline ends. Germline V gene lookup returns CDR1 SNHLY and CDR2 FYNNEI. The CDR3 DNA follows: TGTGCCAGCAGTGACCGTCTGGCCTACAATGAGCAGTTCTTC. Amino acid sequence: CASSDRLAYNEQFF. The full variable domain, its missing parts supplied by reference TRBV2 and TRBJ2-1, is EPEVTQTPSHQVTQMGQEVILRCVPISNHLYFYWYRQILGQKVEFLVSFYNNEISEKSEIFDDQFSVERPDGSNFTLKIRSTKLEDSAMYFCASSDRLAYNEQFFGPGTRLTVL.

In its sample, this clonotype was seen a few times. CDR3 nucleotides: TGTGCCAGCAGCTCAGGGGCGCACACCGGGGAGCTGTTTTTT. Translating it yields CASSSGAHTGELFF. The chain has TRBV11-3 and TRBJ2-2; perhaps TRBD1 as D (6 bases). The V gene's germline CDR1 is SGHNT and CDR2 YENEEA. This CDR3 is built from 14 residues. The ends were cut back, 4 bases at V and 3 bases at J, with 9 bases in the middle.

By share, this clonotype counts as medium-sized. The chain recombines TRBV7-9 with TRBJ2-1, with unresolved D. Germline V gene lookup returns CDR1 SEHNR and CDR2 FQNEAQ (reference sequence). The germline V and J ends were trimmed by 2 bases and 7 bases, with 3 bases remaining between them. This CDR3 has 11 residues. In DNA, the CDR3 is TGTGCCAGCAGCTTAATAAATGAGCAGTTCTTC. Translated: CASSLINEQFF.

This clonotype is medium-sized (0.01 to 0.1%) by share. The chain couples TRBV6-1 to TRBJ2-1, with D unresolved. V shed 5 bases and J shed 2 bases, with 13 bases lying between them. The germline gives CDR1 MNHNS, CDR2 SASEGT. The CDR3 contains 15 residues. CDR3: CASSYVDPTYNEQFF. CDR3 bases: TGTGCCAGCAGTTACGTGGACCCCACCTACAATGAGCAGTTCTTC.

The chain is built from TRBV11-2 and TRBJ1-5; 7 bases match TRBD1. The J segment lost 3 bases and the V segment lost 1 base, leaving 3 bases of the junction unmatched. The length of the CDR3 is 15 residues. Germline values: CDR1 SGHAT, CDR2 FQNNGV. CDR3 protein: CASSLGGTDNQPQHF. The CDR3 nucleotides are TGTGCCAGCAGCTTAGGAGGGACAGACAATCAGCCCCAGCATTTT.

In this sample, this clonotype turned up a few times. The chain combines TRBV7-9 with TRBJ2-7; 14 nucleotides line up with TRBD2. Germline V gene data show CDR1 as SEHNR and CDR2 as FQNEAQ (reference sequence). With V trimmed by 4 bases and J by 0 bases, 5 bases remained unmatched. The length of the CDR3 is 17 residues. Here the CDR3 reads CASSSGLAGGTSYEQYF. Written as DNA, the CDR3 is TGTGCCAGCAGCTCCGGACTAGCGGGGGGCACCTCCTACGAGCAGTACTTC.